The clone carrying this TCR beta chain was seen at least ten times. This sample is drawn from a study of T-cell reconstitution after alpha-beta-depleted transplantation in children. The CDR3 has 13 amino acids. The ends were cut back, 3 bases at V and 1 base at J, with 9 bases in the middle. Germline CDR1 and CDR2: DFQATT and SNEGSKA (reference sequence). Preparing the TCRbeta library involved the use of unique molecular identifiers. Each CDR3 protein is one row after TCRdb ran MiXCR on the PCR reads. The sample has about 610,000 distinct CDR3 sequences, about 11% seen once. This sequence joins TRBV20-1 and TRBJ1-1; D is perhaps TRBD1 (5 bases). The sample was PBMCs from the stem cell graft donor, taken from the stem cell graft. The sequence derives from a human donor who donated a stem cell graft to a child with acute myeloid leukemia. The CDR3 sequence: CSARMGENTEAFF. The CDR3 DNA reads TGCAGTGCTAGGATGGGGGAGAACACTGAAGCTTTCTTT.